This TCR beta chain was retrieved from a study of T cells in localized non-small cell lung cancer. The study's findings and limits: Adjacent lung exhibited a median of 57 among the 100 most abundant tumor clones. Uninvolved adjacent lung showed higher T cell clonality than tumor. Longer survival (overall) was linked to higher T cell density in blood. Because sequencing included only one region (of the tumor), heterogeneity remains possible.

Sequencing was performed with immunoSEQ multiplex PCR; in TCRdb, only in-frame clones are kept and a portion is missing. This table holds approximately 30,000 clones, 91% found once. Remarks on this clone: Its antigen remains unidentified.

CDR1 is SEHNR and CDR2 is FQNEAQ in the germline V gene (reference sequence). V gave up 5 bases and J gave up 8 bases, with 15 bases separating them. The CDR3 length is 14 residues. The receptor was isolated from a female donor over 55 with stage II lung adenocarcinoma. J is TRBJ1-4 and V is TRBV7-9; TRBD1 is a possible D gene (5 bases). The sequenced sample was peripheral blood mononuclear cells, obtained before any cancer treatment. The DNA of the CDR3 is TGTGCCAGCAGCGTGATCTCCGGGACCGAAAAACTGTTTTTT. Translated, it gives CASSVISGTEKLFF.